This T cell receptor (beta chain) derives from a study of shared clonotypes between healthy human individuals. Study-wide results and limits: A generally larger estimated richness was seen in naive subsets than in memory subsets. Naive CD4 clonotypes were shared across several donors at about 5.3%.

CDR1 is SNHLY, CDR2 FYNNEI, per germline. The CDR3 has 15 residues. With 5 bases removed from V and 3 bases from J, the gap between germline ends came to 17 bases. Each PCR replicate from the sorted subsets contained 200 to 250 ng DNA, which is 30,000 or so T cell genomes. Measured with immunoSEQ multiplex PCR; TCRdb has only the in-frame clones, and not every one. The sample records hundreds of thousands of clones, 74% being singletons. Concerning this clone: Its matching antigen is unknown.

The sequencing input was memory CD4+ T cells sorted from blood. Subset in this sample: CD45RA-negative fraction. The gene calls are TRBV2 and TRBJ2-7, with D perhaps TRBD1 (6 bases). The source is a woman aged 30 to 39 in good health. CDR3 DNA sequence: TGTGCCAGCAGTAACACAGGGTATGTAATCTACGAGCAGTACTTC. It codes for CASSNTGYVIYEQYF. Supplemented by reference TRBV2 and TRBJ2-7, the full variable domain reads EPEVTQTPSHQVTQMGQEVILRCVPISNHLYFYWYRQILGQKVEFLVSFYNNEISEKSEIFDDQFSVERPDGSNFTLKIRSTKLEDSAMYFCASSNTGYVIYEQYFGPGTRLTVT.